The 14 T cell receptor beta chains below all came from one sample that was sequenced in a study of response to subunit inactivated influenza vaccine. TCRdb recomputed calls from the RT-PCR reads with MiXCR, one row per CDR3 protein. The sample yields 650,000 to 850,000 distinct CDR3 sequences, approximately 14% seen once. Sequences were derived from PBMCs from blood, sampled roughly 15 days before vaccination. The receptors were gathered from a man between 50 and 59 years old who received an inactivated influenza vaccine.

This clonotype has more than one count but fewer than ten. The chain links TRBV28 to TRBJ2-3, with D perhaps matching TRBD1 or TRBD2 (5 bases each). The CDR3 is 18 amino acids. Trimming shortened V by 6 bases and J by 3 bases, and 25 bases separated the two germline ends. Germline CDR1 MDHEN, CDR2 SYDVKM. The CDR3 sequence: CASSSSTGWGAQTDTQYF. The CDR3 nucleotides are TGTGCCAGCAGCTCCTCCACGGGATGGGGCGCCCAGACAGATACGCAGTATTTT. Complete variable domain (other parts from reference TRBV28 and TRBJ2-3): DVKVTQSSRYLVKRTGEKVFLECVQDMDHENMFWYRQDPGLGLRLIYFSYDVKMKEKGDIPEGYSVSREKKERFSLILESASTNQTSMYLCASSSSTGWGAQTDTQYFGPGTRLTVL.

This clonotype was counted only a few times. The rearrangement links TRBV7-8 to TRBJ1-4; D perhaps matches TRBD1 (5 bases). Trimming cost V 5 bases and J 5 bases, with 18 bases left between them. The CDR3 sequence is 16 residues long. Germline V gene sequence: CDR1 SGHVS, CDR2 FQNEAQ. CDR3 DNA sequence: TGTGCCAGCAGCCGCCCTGGGGGGACGATCAATGAAAAACTGTTTTTT. It is translated as CASSRPGGTINEKLFF.

This clonotype was recorded a few times. The rearrangement joins TRBV12-3 or TRBV12-4 to TRBJ2-3; TRBD1 aligns across 9 bases. The CDR3 has 16 residues. J gave up 3 bases and V 2 bases, and 6 bases lay outside the gene matches. The CDR3 region has the DNA TGTGCCAGCAGTTTAACCGGGACAGGGTCGACAGATACGCAGTATTTT. It yields the protein CASSLTGTGSTDTQYF.

The chain recombines TRBV12-3 or TRBV12-4 with TRBJ2-1, with 13 bases matching TRBD2. The CDR3 runs to 15 residues. The V gene end was trimmed by 3 bases and the J gene end by 9 bases; junction bases not matched to a gene: 5. CDR3 bases: TGTGCCAGCAGTTTTCGACTAGCGGGGGGTGGTGAGCAGTTCTTC. It encodes CASSFRLAGGGEQFF.

In its sample, this clonotype was seen a few times. The CDR3 sequence: CASSLAPGPAEQYF. The DNA for the CDR3 is TGTGCCAGCAGCTTAGCTCCGGGGCCGGCCGAGCAGTACTTC. V and J are TRBV7-8 and TRBJ2-7; D may be TRBD1 or TRBD2 (5 bases each). Germline values: CDR1 SGHVS, CDR2 FQNEAQ. The CDR3 extends over 14 amino acids. V lost 0 bases, J lost 6 bases, and 12 bases lay in between.

CDR3 loop: CSASFPAGVVYEQYF. CDR3 DNA sequence: TGCAGTGCTAGTTTTCCAGCGGGGGTCGTCTACGAGCAGTACTTC. V gene TRBV20-1 combines with J gene TRBJ2-7, with TRBD2 matching 8 bases. The CDR3 has 15 residues. Germline CDR1 reads DFQATT; CDR2 reads SNEGSKA (reference sequence). J was trimmed by 3 bases and V by 3 bases; bases with no gene match: 10.

This clonotype came up a few times. The chain uses TRBV28 and TRBJ2-7; TRBD1 might be the D (5 bases). V lost 7 bases, J lost 11 bases, and 21 bases lay in between. Per the germline V gene, CDR1 is MDHEN and CDR2 is SYDVKM. The CDR3 has 13 residues. CDR3 sequence (DNA): TGTGCCAGCAAAAATCCGGCCAGGGATCTTAAGTACTTC. Translated, it gives CASKNPARDLKYF.

The rearrangement joins TRBV12-3 or TRBV12-4 to TRBJ1-2; D might be TRBD1 (5 bases). The V end lost 7 bases, the J end lost 0 bases, and 15 bases lay between the germline ends. The CDR3 consists of 15 residues. This CDR3 reads CASTHSGGANYGYTF. The CDR3 coding sequence is TGTGCCAGCACCCATTCGGGGGGGGCTAACTATGGCTACACCTTC.

The chain uses TRBV5-1 and TRBJ2-5, with 11 bases aligning to TRBD2. The CDR3 totals 16 residues. The germline V gene has CDR1 SGHRS and CDR2 YFSETQ. Trimming at V came to 4 bases and at J to 2 bases, leaving 7 bases not matched to a gene. CDR3 region: CASSLTSGGDQETQYF. The CDR3 DNA follows: TGCGCCAGCAGCCTTACTAGCGGGGGAGATCAAGAGACCCAGTACTTC. Full variable domain (outside the CDR3, taken from reference TRBV5-1 and TRBJ2-5): KAGVTQTPRYLIKTRGQQVTLSCSPISGHRSVSWYQQTPGQGLQFLFEYFSETQRNKGNFPGRFSGRQFSNSRSEMNVSTLELGDSALYLCASSLTSGGDQETQYFGPGTRLLVL.

There are a few counts of this clonotype. The J gene is TRBJ2-1, the V gene TRBV4-3; D remains unclear. The germline V gene encodes CDR1 LGHNA and CDR2 YSLEER. There are 15 residues in the CDR3. The germline V and J ends were trimmed by 0 bases and 2 bases, with 8 bases remaining between them. CDR3 DNA: TGCGCCAGCAGCCAAGATGTGCAAACCTACAATGAGCAGTTCTTC. Protein sequence: CASSQDVQTYNEQFF.

The chain joins TRBV2 to TRBJ2-3; 7 bases agree with TRBD2. V lost 2 bases and J lost 1; bases outside the gene matches: 6. The CDR3 extends over 16 amino acids. Per germline, CDR1 SNHLY and CDR2 FYNNEI. The CDR3 spells CASSERPSGGTDTQYF. DNA of the CDR3: TGTGCCAGCAGTGAACGGCCCAGCGGGGGCACAGATACGCAGTATTTT.

This clonotype was counted a few times. The rearrangement joins TRBV2 to TRBJ1-2, with TRBD1 identical over 7 bases. CDR3 size: 14 residues. V gave up 5 bases and J gave up 2 bases; unmatched junction bases: 5. The germline V gene encodes CDR1 SNHLY and CDR2 FYNNEI. Here the CDR3 reads CASSLKQGNYGYTF. The DNA for the CDR3 is TGTGCCAGCAGTTTAAAACAGGGGAACTATGGCTACACCTTC.

The chain joins TRBV6-1 to TRBJ1-1; tentative D call: TRBD1 (5 bases). The CDR3 loop spans 13 amino acids. V lost 6 bases and J lost 4, with 12 bases in between. Germline values: CDR1 MNHNS, CDR2 SASEGT. CDR3 coding DNA: TGTGCCAGCAGCAACGCAGGGACCACTGAAGCTTTCTTT. Its translation is CASSNAGTTEAFF.

This clonotype was recorded a few times. The chain couples TRBV6-2 or TRBV6-3 to TRBJ2-7; 8 positions agree with TRBD2. After removal of 2 bases from V and 3 bases from J, the junction contained 3 bases not matched to a gene. CDR1 MNHEY and CDR2 SVGEGT come from the germline V gene. The CDR3 runs to 14 residues. CDR3 nucleotides: TGTGCCAGCAGTTACCGGCGGGAGGACTACGAGCAGTACTTC. This translates into CASSYRREDYEQYF.